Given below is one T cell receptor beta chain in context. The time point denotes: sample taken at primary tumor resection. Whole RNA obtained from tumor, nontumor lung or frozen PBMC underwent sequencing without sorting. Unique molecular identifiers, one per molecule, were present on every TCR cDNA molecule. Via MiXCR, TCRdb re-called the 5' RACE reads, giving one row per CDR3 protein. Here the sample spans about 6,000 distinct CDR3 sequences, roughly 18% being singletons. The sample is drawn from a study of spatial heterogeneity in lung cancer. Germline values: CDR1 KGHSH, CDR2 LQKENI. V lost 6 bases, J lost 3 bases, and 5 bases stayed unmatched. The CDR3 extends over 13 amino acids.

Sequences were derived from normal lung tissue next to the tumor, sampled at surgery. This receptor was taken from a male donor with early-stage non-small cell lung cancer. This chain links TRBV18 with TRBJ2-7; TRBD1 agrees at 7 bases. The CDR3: CASSPGDSYEQYF. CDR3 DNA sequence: TGTGCCAGCTCGCCCGGGGACAGCTACGAGCAGTACTTC.